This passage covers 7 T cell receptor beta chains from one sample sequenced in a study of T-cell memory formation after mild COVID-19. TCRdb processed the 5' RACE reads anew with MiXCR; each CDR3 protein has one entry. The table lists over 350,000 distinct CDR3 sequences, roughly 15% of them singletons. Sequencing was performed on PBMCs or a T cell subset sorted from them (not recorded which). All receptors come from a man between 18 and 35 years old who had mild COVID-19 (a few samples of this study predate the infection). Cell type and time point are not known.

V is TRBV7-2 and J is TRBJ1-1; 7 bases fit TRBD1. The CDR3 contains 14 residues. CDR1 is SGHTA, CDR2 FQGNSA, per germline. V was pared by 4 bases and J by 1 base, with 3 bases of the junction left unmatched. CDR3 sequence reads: CASSSRDRNTEAFF. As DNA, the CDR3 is TGTGCCAGCAGCTCCCGGGACAGGAACACTGAAGCTTTCTTT.

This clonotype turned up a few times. The CDR3 protein is CASSSYWELFF. In DNA form, the CDR3 reads TGTGCCAGCAGCTCGTATTGGGAGCTGTTTTTT. The chain couples TRBV7-9 to TRBJ2-2; D remains unclear. Deletions cut 4 bases from V and 9 bases from J, with 6 bases between. The germline gives CDR1 SEHNR, CDR2 FQNEAQ (reference sequence). There are 11 residues in the CDR3.

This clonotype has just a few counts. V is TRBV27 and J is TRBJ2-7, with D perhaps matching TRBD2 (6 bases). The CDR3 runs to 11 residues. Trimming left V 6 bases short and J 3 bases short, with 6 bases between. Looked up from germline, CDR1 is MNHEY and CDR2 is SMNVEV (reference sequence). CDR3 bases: TGTGCCAGCAGGGAGGGCTACGAGCAGTACTTC. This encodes CASREGYEQYF.

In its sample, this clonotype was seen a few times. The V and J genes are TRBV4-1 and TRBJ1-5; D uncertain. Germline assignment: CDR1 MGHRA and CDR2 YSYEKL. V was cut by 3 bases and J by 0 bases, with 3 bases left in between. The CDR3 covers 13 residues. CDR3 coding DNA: TGCGCCAGCAGCCAGGGTAGCAATCAGCCCCAGCATTTT. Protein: CASSQGSNQPQHF.

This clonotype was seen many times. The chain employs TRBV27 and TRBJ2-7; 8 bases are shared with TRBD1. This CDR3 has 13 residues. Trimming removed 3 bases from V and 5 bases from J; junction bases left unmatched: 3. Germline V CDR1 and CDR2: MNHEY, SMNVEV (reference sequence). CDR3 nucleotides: TGTGCCAGCAGTTTCCAACAGGGGGACGAGCAGTACTTC. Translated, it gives CASSFQQGDEQYF.

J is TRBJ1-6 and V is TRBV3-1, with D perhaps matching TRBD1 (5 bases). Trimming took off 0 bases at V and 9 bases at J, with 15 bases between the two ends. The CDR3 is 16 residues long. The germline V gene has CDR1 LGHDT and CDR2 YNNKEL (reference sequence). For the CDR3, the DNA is TGTGCCAGCAGCCAAGATTACAGGATGATGGGTTCACCCCTCCACTTT. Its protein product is CASSQDYRMMGSPLHF.

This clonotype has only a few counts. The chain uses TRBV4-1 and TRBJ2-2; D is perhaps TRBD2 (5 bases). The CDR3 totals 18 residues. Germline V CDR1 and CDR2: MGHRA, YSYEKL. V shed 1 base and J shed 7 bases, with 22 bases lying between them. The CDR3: CASSQVFGGTGGDGELFF. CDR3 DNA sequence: TGCGCCAGCAGCCAAGTCTTTGGAGGAACCGGAGGCGACGGGGAGCTGTTTTTT.